Presented here are 5 T cell receptor beta chains from one specimen sequenced in a study of control samples from healthy donors and cancer patients. The data were produced by immunoSEQ multiplex PCR, yet TCRdb's version contains in-frame clones alone and is incomplete. The sample consists of 150,000 to 200,000 clones, around nine tenths of them appearing once. The sequenced sample was blood. The source is a woman in her thirties in good health.

The V call is TRBV2, the J call TRBJ2-3; D tentatively fits TRBD1 or TRBD2 (5 bases each). Germline values: CDR1 SNHLY, CDR2 FYNNEI. This CDR3 has 15 residues. Trimming stripped 0 bases from V and 2 bases from J, with 9 bases between. CDR3 coding DNA: TGTGCCAGCAGTGAAGCGGGACGACCCACAGATACGCAGTATTTT. This translates into CASSEAGRPTDTQYF.

The chain couples TRBV28 to TRBJ1-4, with 9 nucleotides matching TRBD1. From germline, CDR1 is MDHEN and CDR2 SYDVKM. This CDR3 region has 16 residues. The V segment lost 5 bases and the J segment 2 bases; nucleotides outside the gene matches: 6. The CDR3, as DNA: TGTGCCAGCAGTCTCGGGGACAGGGCCACTAATGAAAAACTGTTTTTT. It is translated as CASSLGDRATNEKLFF.

The chain is built from TRBV27 and TRBJ2-1; D unclear. The CDR3 contains 18 residues. Trimming pared 6 bases from V and 2 bases from J, leaving 23 bases between. The germline V gene encodes CDR1 MNHEY and CDR2 SMNVEV (reference sequence). CDR3 DNA sequence: TGTGCCAGCAGCGCCCCCTCATATCGGCGGTGGCCCTACAATGAGCAGTTCTTC. Translation: CASSAPSYRRWPYNEQFF.

This rearrangement joins TRBV10-2 to TRBJ1-1, with a weak D call TRBD1 (6 bases). V was pared by 8 bases and J by 5 bases, with 18 bases between. CDR1 is WSHSY, CDR2 SAAADI, per germline. CDR3 size: 14 residues. CDR3 protein: CASWGGGAITEAFF. The DNA for the CDR3 is TGCGCCAGCTGGGGTGGGGGGGCGATTACTGAAGCTTTCTTT.

This chain links TRBV12-3 or TRBV12-4 with TRBJ1-5; D unclear. Trimming cost V 1 base and J 5 bases, with 6 bases left between them. The CDR3 contains 13 residues. The CDR3 region is CASSLGPDQPQHF. The CDR3 bases are TGTGCCAGCAGTTTAGGTCCCGATCAGCCCCAGCATTTT.